The T cell receptor beta chain under discussion was sequenced for a study of graft-versus-host responses after intestinal transplantation. As for the study in general: All recipients got anti-thymocyte globulin induction, then tacrolimus and steroids for 2 to 3 years. Study outcomes and limitations: Early after transplant, HvG declines were associated with peak levels of circulating GvH clones. Recipient-marrow GvH clones were detected, some having first appeared in ileum or blood.

The sample holds one count of this clone. Antigen specificity is unknown. V was pared by 3 bases and J by 3 bases, with 4 bases of the junction left unmatched. Germline V gene lookup returns CDR1 MGHRA and CDR2 YSYEKL. This CDR3 region has 14 residues. The repertoire was sequenced with immunoSEQ multiplex PCR; TCRdb's copy has only in-frame clones and lacks some. This sample carries around 39,000 clones, over 85% of them seen once, and the ten largest clones take 7.1%. This TCR came from a human patient who received an intestinal transplant, so some T cells may come from the graft donor. The material sequenced was PBMCs, taken roughly 270 days after transplant. The rearrangement joins TRBV4-1 to TRBJ2-5; 7 positions agree with TRBD1. The CDR3 loop is CASSQGQLKETQYF. In nucleotides, the CDR3 is TGCGCCAGCAGCCAGGGACAGTTGAAAGAGACCCAGTACTTC.